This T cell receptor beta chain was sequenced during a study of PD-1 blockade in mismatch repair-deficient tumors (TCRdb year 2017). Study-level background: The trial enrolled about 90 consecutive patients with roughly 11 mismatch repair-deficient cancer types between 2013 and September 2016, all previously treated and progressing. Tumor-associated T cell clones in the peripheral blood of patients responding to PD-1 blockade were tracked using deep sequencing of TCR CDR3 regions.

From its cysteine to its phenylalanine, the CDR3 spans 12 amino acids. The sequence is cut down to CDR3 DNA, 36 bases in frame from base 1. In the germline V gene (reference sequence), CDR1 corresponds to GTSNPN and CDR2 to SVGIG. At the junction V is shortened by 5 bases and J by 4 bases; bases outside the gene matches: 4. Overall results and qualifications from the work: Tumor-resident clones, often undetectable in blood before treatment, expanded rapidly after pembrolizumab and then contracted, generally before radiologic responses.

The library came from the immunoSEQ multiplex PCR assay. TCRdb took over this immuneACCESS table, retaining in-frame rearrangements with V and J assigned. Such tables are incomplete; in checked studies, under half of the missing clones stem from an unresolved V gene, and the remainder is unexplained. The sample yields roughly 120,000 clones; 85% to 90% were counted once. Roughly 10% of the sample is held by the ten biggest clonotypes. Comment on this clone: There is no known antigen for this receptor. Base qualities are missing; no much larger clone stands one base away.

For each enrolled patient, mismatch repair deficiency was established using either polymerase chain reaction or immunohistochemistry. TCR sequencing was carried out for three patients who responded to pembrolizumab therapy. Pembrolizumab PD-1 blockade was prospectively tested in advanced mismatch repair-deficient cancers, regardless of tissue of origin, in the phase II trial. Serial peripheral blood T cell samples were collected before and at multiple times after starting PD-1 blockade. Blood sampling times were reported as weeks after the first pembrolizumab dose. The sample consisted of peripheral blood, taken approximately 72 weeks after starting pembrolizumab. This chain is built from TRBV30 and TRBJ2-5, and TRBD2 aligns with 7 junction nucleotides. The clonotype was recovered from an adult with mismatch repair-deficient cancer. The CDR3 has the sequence CAWGRDGETQYF. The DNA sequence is TGTGCCTGGGGGAGGGACGGAGAGACCCAGTACTTC.